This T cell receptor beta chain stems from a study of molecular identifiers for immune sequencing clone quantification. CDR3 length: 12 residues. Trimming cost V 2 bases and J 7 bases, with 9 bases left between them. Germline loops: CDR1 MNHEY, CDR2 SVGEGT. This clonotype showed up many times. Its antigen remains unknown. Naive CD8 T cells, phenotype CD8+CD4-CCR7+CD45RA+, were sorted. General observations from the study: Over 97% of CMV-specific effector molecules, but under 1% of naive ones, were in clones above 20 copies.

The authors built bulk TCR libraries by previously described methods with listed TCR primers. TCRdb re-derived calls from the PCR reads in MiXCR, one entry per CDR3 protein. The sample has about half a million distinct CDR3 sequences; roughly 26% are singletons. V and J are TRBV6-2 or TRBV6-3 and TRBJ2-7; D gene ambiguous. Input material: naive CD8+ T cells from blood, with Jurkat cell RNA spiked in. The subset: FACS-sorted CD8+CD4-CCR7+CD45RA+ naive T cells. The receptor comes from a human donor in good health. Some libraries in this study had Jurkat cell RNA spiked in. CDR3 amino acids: CASSYLFREQYF. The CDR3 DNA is TGTGCCAGCAGTTACCTTTTCCGGGAGCAGTACTTC.